This T cell receptor beta chain was documented in a study of monozygotic twins with inflammatory bowel disease (dated by TCRdb to the late 2010s). For the wider study: A total of approximately 28 monozygotic twin pairs were included in the full study, comprising nine German pairs (four IBD-concordant, five IBD-discordant) and 19 IBD-discordant Danish pairs. The search for disease-associated traits relied mainly on comparing IBD patients with their genetically identical healthy co-twins within discordant pairs. Each individual had, on average, about 151 000 unique TCRalpha sequences and 181 000 unique TCRbeta sequences available for analysis. General study outcomes and caveats: No single strong signal or clonotype linked to IBD turned up in the results, so the idea that one exists was not supported. IBD patients had lower TCRbeta repertoire diversity, measured by the inverse Simpson index, than their healthy co-twins. Compared with healthy twins, IBD patients shared fewer clonotypes with other individuals, and the difference was most pronounced in patients with signs of disease activity. No difference in repertoire similarity was observed between concordant and discordant twins, possibly owing to limited statistical power. Because patients were on differing immunosuppressive treatments, the repertoires may have picked up extra background noise and inter-individual variability. Distinction between different T cell subtypes could not be achieved in the analysis.

With respect to this clonotype: This clone's antigen is unknown.

The library was produced with 5' RACE. The input for every TCR library was roughly 3.5 ug of total RNA. For each sample, cDNA synthesis was carried out in eight separate reactions using SMARTScribe reverse transcriptase. During cDNA synthesis, template switching was used to introduce unique molecular identifiers that contained a 6-nucleotide sample barcode. TCRalpha and TCRbeta cDNA was amplified by two nested PCRs of 16 and 9 cycles, with bead purification after each PCR. Before amplification, cDNA was treated with uracil DNA-glycosylase and purified using the QIAquick PCR purification kit. The second PCR added Illumina TruSeq-compatible adapters along with sample-specific barcodes. TapeStation and Qubit were used to check library quality and concentration, and 5 to 6.5 ng of each library went into the pool. The pooled libraries were sequenced with 2 x 100 bp reads and custom sequencing primers on an Illumina HiSeq2500 single-index Rapid Run. The authors' pipeline ran thus. MiGEC version 1.2.6 was used for UMI-based consensus assembly to correct PCR and sequencing errors. MiXCR version 2.1.1 handled V(D)J alignment, clonotype assembly and CDR3 extraction. To normalise gene usage, clonotype sharing and MAIT/NKT TCR abundance, the analysis used the top 1000, 10 000 and 20 000 clonotypes per sample. Diversity was computed as the inverse Simpson index with the vegan R package after downsampling to 27 000 UMIs. Paired Mann-Whitney U tests on discordant twin pairs were used, with Benjamini-Hochberg multiple-testing correction. Based on TCRdb reprocessing of the reads, there is one entry per CDR3 protein sequence, and DNA is missing. The V and J calls and clone size come from TCRdb's table, not from the authors' own analysis. The table held for this sample gives some 150,000 distinct CDR3 sequences. The ten largest make up roughly 2.4% of the sample.

From each donor, a roughly 2.5 ml peripheral blood sample was collected into PAXgene tubes and stored at -80 degrees C. Without T cell sorting, total RNA was isolated from whole blood using the PAXgene blood miRNA kit on an automated QIAcube. Deep TCRalpha and TCRbeta repertoire profiling with unique molecular barcoding was performed on peripheral blood of monozygotic twin pairs concordant or discordant for inflammatory bowel disease. Smoking habits were recorded for all twin pairs, and individuals were classified as current, former or never smokers. Reading from cysteine to phenylalanine, the CDR3 counts 13 amino acids. No DNA is listed. The germline V gene yields ENHRY for CDR1 and SYGVKD for CDR2.

The specimen sequenced was blood. The rearrangement combines TRBV10-3 with TRBJ2-3; the TCRdb call, TRBD2, lacks DNA for checking. The TCR comes from a human donor with ulcerative colitis or Crohn's disease, or a healthy co-twin of an affected twin (not recorded which). The CDR3 corresponds to CAITSGDTDTQYF.